These 32 T cell receptor beta chains came from one sample sequenced in a study of OX40 agonist ivuxolimab in advanced cancers. Using immunoSEQ multiplex PCR, the repertoire was profiled, and TCRdb retains in-frame clones only, with some absent. The sample records approximately 52,000 clones, approximately 86% being singletons. Material: CD4+ or CD8+ T cells sorted from blood, obtained in a trial of the OX40 agonist ivuxolimab. These TCRs come from an adult with an advanced solid tumor such as melanoma, head and neck, liver or kidney cancer.

This clone has a single count. The chain links TRBV4-1 to TRBJ2-1; D is uncertain. V shed 4 bases and J shed 6 bases, with 22 bases lying between them. Germline V gene lookup returns CDR1 MGHRA and CDR2 YSYEKL. The CDR3 spans 17 residues. CDR3 amino acids: CASSPGSDLPRFNEQFF. CDR3 nucleotides: TGCGCCAGCAGCCCTGGTTCCGACTTACCTAGATTCAATGAGCAGTTCTTC.

The V gene is TRBV9, the J gene TRBJ2-5; D remains ambiguous. This CDR3 comprises 16 residues. The germline V gene encodes CDR1 SGDLS and CDR2 YYNGEE. V lost 0 bases and J 1 base, leaving 13 bases between the germline ends. The CDR3 sequence is CASSVGVGRVQETQYF. CDR3 DNA sequence: TGTGCCAGCAGCGTAGGGGTAGGAAGGGTCCAAGAGACCCAGTACTTC.

The CDR3 is CASSLMTGGTGELFF. In nucleotides, the CDR3 is TGCGCCAGCAGCTTGATGACAGGGGGTACCGGGGAGCTGTTTTTT. The chain has TRBV5-1 and TRBJ2-2, with 9 bases fitting TRBD1. The CDR3 runs 15 residues. Per germline, CDR1 SGHRS and CDR2 YFSETQ. Trimming at V came to 1 base and at J to 5 bases, leaving 3 bases not matched to a gene.

V and J are TRBV5-6 and TRBJ2-1; D ambiguous. Trimming stripped 2 bases from V and 6 bases from J, with 6 bases between. The CDR3 spans 12 residues. Germline V gene lookup returns CDR1 SGHDT and CDR2 YYEEEE. CDR3 sequence: CASSLGGNEQFF. DNA of the CDR3: TGTGCCAGCAGCTTAGGCGGCAATGAGCAGTTCTTC. Full variable domain (outside the CDR3, taken from reference TRBV5-6 and TRBJ2-1): DAGVTQSPTHLIKTRGQQVTLRCSPKSGHDTVSWYQQALGQGPQFIFQYYEEEERQRGNFPDRFSGHQFPNYSSELNVNALLLGDSALYLCASSLGGNEQFFGPGTRLTVL.

J is TRBJ2-2 and V is TRBV7-9, with a weak D call TRBD1 (6 bases). Trimming shortened V by 6 bases and J by 0 bases, and 8 bases separated the two germline ends. CDR1 and CDR2 from the germline V gene are SEHNR and FQNEAQ (reference sequence). There are 14 residues in the CDR3. The CDR3 is CASRQGPNTGELFF. The DNA for the CDR3 is TGTGCCAGCAGACAGGGACCGAACACCGGGGAGCTGTTTTTT.

The rearrangement links TRBV5-1 to TRBJ2-7; unclear D gene. Germline values: CDR1 SGHRS, CDR2 YFSETQ. The CDR3 loop spans 16 amino acids. The V gene lost 4 bases and the J gene lost 0 bases, with 17 bases spanning the gap. The CDR3 loop is CASSPIPTLSSYEQYF. For the CDR3, the DNA is TGCGCCAGCAGCCCAATTCCAACCTTGAGCTCCTACGAGCAGTACTTC.

The chain carries TRBV7-2 and TRBJ2-1; D is perhaps TRBD2 (5 bases). The V and J ends lost 1 base and 7 bases respectively, with 14 bases between them. CDR1 SGHTA and CDR2 FQGNSA come from the germline V gene. The CDR3 sequence is 15 residues long. As DNA, the CDR3 is TGTGCCAGCAGCTTAGGCGGGTACTCCTTTAATGAGCAGTTCTTC. Its translation is CASSLGGYSFNEQFF.

The chain links TRBV29-1 to TRBJ2-5; D is unresolved. V was cut by 7 bases and J by 5 bases, with 11 bases left in between. Looked up from germline, CDR1 is SQVTM and CDR2 is ANQGSEA. The CDR3 extends over 11 amino acids. CDR3 DNA sequence: TGCAGCGCCGCAGGTCCTGAGACCCAGTACTTC. The encoded protein is CSAAGPETQYF.

The chain employs TRBV5-6 and TRBJ1-6; D might be TRBD1 (6 bases). Trimming pared 4 bases from V and 13 bases from J, leaving 12 bases between. The CDR3 has 12 residues. CDR1 is SGHDT, CDR2 YYEEEE, per germline. CDR3 sequence (DNA): TGTGCCAGCAGCCGACAGGCATCTCCCCTCCACTTT. This encodes CASSRQASPLHF.

The chain recombines TRBV29-1 with TRBJ2-5, with D perhaps matching TRBD1 or TRBD2 (5 bases each). The V gene lost 1 base and the J gene lost 5 bases, with 11 bases spanning the gap. From germline, CDR1 is SQVTM and CDR2 ANQGSEA. The length of the CDR3 is 13 residues. The CDR3 loop reads CSVEAGRLETQYF. The CDR3 coding sequence is TGCAGCGTTGAAGCGGGGCGGCTGGAGACCCAGTACTTC.

This clone came up a few times. This rearrangement joins TRBV29-1 to TRBJ2-7, with a possible D match to TRBD2 (7 bases). CDR1 is SQVTM, CDR2 ANQGSEA, per germline. This CDR3 is 13 amino acids long. V lost 0 bases and J 6 bases, leaving 12 bases between the germline ends. The DNA of the CDR3 is TGCAGCGTTGAAGAAGGGGGGGGAGGCGAGCAGTACTTC. It translates to CSVEEGGGGEQYF.

This clone was detected only a few times. The rearrangement links TRBV25-1 to TRBJ2-7; 11 bases line up with TRBD2. Unmatched junction bases numbered 13, after V lost 8 bases and J lost 7 bases. The CDR3 is 15 residues long. CDR1 is MGHDK, CDR2 SYGVNS, per germline. CDR3 protein: CASGVAGGAGAEQYF. The CDR3 nucleotides read TGTGCCAGCGGGGTAGCGGGGGGGGCGGGCGCTGAGCAGTACTTC.

The CDR3 reads CASSGQGNRNQPQHF. CDR3 in DNA: TGTGCCAGCAGTGGACAGGGAAATCGCAATCAGCCCCAGCATTTT. The chain uses TRBV6-1 and TRBJ1-5, with TRBD1 identical over 7 bases. Germline V gives CDR1 MNHNS, CDR2 SASEGT. CDR3 size: 15 residues. The V and J ends lost 4 bases and 2 bases, in that order; junction bases with no gene match: 5.

V usage is TRBV18 and J usage is TRBJ1-1; 7 nucleotides align to TRBD1. The CDR3 runs to 17 residues. The J segment lost 3 bases and the V segment lost 3 bases, leaving 13 bases of the junction unmatched. Germline CDR1 reads KGHSH; CDR2 reads LQKENI. The CDR3 DNA reads TGTGCCAGCTCACCTATGATCCAGGGGGTGGCGGACACTGAAGCTTTCTTT. This translates into CASSPMIQGVADTEAFF.

V usage is TRBV5-6 and J usage is TRBJ1-3; the D gene is possibly TRBD1 (5 bases). Germline V gene data show CDR1 as SGHDT and CDR2 as YYEEEE. The CDR3 is 14 residues long. Trimming removed 0 bases at V and 3 bases at J, with 7 bases between. The CDR3 is CASSLVGVGNTIYF. In DNA form, the CDR3 reads TGTGCCAGCAGCTTGGTGGGGGTTGGAAACACCATATATTTT. Together with reference TRBV5-6 and TRBJ1-3, the CDR3 gives the full variable domain: DAGVTQSPTHLIKTRGQQVTLRCSPKSGHDTVSWYQQALGQGPQFIFQYYEEEERQRGNFPDRFSGHQFPNYSSELNVNALLLGDSALYLCASSLVGVGNTIYFGEGSWLTVV.

This sequence joins TRBV2 and TRBJ1-2; 8 nucleotides agree with TRBD1. The V gene's germline CDR1 is SNHLY and CDR2 FYNNEI. Trimming at V came to 5 bases and at J to 2 bases, leaving 1 base not matched to a gene. This CDR3 is 13 amino acids long. The CDR3 DNA reads as TGTGCCAGCAGTCGACAGGGGAACTATGGCTACACCTTC. Its translation: CASSRQGNYGYTF. The entire variable domain, with the rest obtained from reference TRBV2 and TRBJ1-2, is as follows: EPEVTQTPSHQVTQMGQEVILRCVPISNHLYFYWYRQILGQKVEFLVSFYNNEISEKSEIFDDQFSVERPDGSNFTLKIRSTKLEDSAMYFCASSRQGNYGYTFGSGTRLTVV.

The V call is TRBV5-1, the J call TRBJ1-5; D not resolved. CDR1 is SGHRS, CDR2 YFSETQ, per germline. This CDR3 is built from 13 residues. Trimming took 2 bases from V and 5 from J, leaving 8 bases between them. The CDR3 DNA sequence: TGCGCCAGCAGCTTAAATGCGGATCAGCCCCAGCATTTT. This gives the protein CASSLNADQPQHF.

The chain has TRBV19 and TRBJ1-2; TRBD1 aligns across 7 bases. The V and J ends lost 5 bases and 7 bases, in that order; junction bases with no gene match: 13. The CDR3 is made up of 15 amino acids. Germline V gene lookup returns CDR1 LNHDA and CDR2 SQIVND (reference sequence). The CDR3 nucleotides read TGTGCCAGTAGTGCCCGGGACAGAAACACCCGTGGCTACACCTTC. Translation gives CASSARDRNTRGYTF.

V and J are TRBV2 and TRBJ1-1; D gene uncertain. Germline loops: CDR1 SNHLY, CDR2 FYNNEI. Trimming left V 6 bases short and J 6 bases short, with 14 bases between. The CDR3 sequence is 13 residues long. The CDR3 sequence: CASREGEYAEAFF. Here the CDR3 DNA reads TGTGCCAGCAGGGAGGGTGAATATGCTGAAGCTTTCTTT.

This chain joins TRBV5-1 and TRBJ2-5, with D unresolved. Trimming cost V 4 bases and J 5 bases, with 9 bases left between them. Germline lookup yields CDR1 SGHRS and CDR2 YFSETQ. The CDR3 sequence is 12 residues long. The CDR3, as DNA: TGCGCCAGCAGCGGGGTCGGGGAGACCCAGTACTTC. As protein: CASSGVGETQYF.

The gene calls are TRBV5-4 and TRBJ1-4; D gene unclear. Between the trimmed V and J ends, which lost 4 bases and 8 bases, there was a span of 18 bases. This CDR3 has 15 amino acids. Germline-derived CDR1 and CDR2 are SGHNT and YYREEE (reference sequence). For the CDR3, the DNA is TGTGCCAGCAGCCAGGACGGGTTTGTAAACGAAAAACTGTTTTTT. Translating it yields CASSQDGFVNEKLFF.

The chain links TRBV5-6 to TRBJ1-3; 7 bases line up with TRBD1. This CDR3 comprises 15 residues. Trimming at V came to 0 bases and at J to 5 bases, leaving 5 bases not matched to a gene. Germline V gene data show CDR1 as SGHDT and CDR2 as YYEEEE. CDR3 residues: CASSLGQTGRNTIYF. The CDR3 region has the DNA TGTGCCAGCAGCTTGGGACAGACAGGGAGAAACACCATATATTTT.

V gene TRBV7-2 combines with J gene TRBJ2-3; the match to TRBD2 covers 8 bases. Germline V gene lookup returns CDR1 SGHTA and CDR2 FQGNSA. V lost 4 bases, J lost 1 base, and 7 bases stayed unmatched. CDR3 length equals 16 residues. Here the CDR3 DNA reads TGTGCCAGCAGCTCCCTCCGGCGGGGGGGCACAGATACGCAGTATTTT. It yields the protein CASSSLRRGGTDTQYF.

This chain links TRBV6-5 with TRBJ1-1; D gene unclear. Between the trimmed V and J ends, which lost 6 bases and 2 bases, there was a span of 13 bases. This CDR3 spans 14 amino acids. The germline V gene has CDR1 MNHEY and CDR2 SVGAGI. The CDR3 is CASSRTSGNTEAFF. CDR3 in DNA: TGTGCCAGCAGCCGGACGTCAGGAAACACTGAAGCTTTCTTT.

This chain connects TRBV11-3 to TRBJ1-1, with a weak D call TRBD1 (5 bases). V lost 5 bases, J lost 1 base, and 8 bases lay in between. CDR1 and CDR2 (germline): SGHNT, YENEEA. The CDR3 runs to 13 residues. As DNA, the CDR3 is TGTGCCAGCAGCATACAGGAGAACACTGAAGCTTTCTTT. Protein sequence: CASSIQENTEAFF.

This clone was observed a handful of times. The CDR3 spells CSARRHLYGYTF. The CDR3 bases are TGCAGTGCTCGGCGGCACCTCTATGGCTACACCTTC. The chain combines TRBV29-1 with TRBJ1-2; D is uncertain. The V gene's germline CDR1 is SQVTM and CDR2 ANQGSEA. The length of the CDR3 is 12 residues.

A word on this clone: The junction departs from germline at one end; a sequencing error may be responsible. The J gene is TRBJ1-2, the V gene TRBV5-6; the D is unclear. Germline V CDR1 and CDR2: SGHDT, YYEEEE. There are 14 residues in the CDR3. In nucleotides, the CDR3 is TGTGCCAGCAGCTTGGAGGGCAGAAACTACGGCTACACCTTC. This sequence encodes CASSLEGRNYGYTF.

With regard to this clone: An end of the junction does not agree with germline; a read error may underlie this. The V gene is TRBV19, the J gene TRBJ2-7; D ambiguous. Germline-derived CDR1 and CDR2 are LNHDA and SQIVND (reference sequence). This CDR3 contains 13 residues. The CDR3 reads CASSTNDGTKRDF. The CDR3 nucleotides read TGTGCCAGTAGTACCAACGACGGAACCAAAAGGGACTTC.

The CDR3 nucleotides are TGTGCCAGCAGGAATCAGGGAGGCCCTAATGAAAAACTGTTTTTT. This encodes CASRNQGGPNEKLFF. The chain employs TRBV2 and TRBJ1-4; maybe TRBD1 (5 bases). Per germline, CDR1 SNHLY and CDR2 FYNNEI. CDR3 size: 15 residues. V dropped 6 bases and J dropped 3 bases, with 14 bases sitting between them.

The chain joins TRBV19 to TRBJ2-7; 8 nucleotides line up with TRBD1. Germline values: CDR1 LNHDA, CDR2 SQIVND (reference sequence). This CDR3 region has 13 residues. V lost 5 bases, J lost 3 bases, and 3 bases stayed unmatched. CDR3 DNA sequence: TGTGCCAGTAGTCGACAGGGGTACTACGAGCAGTACTTC. Its protein is CASSRQGYYEQYF. Full variable domain (rest looked up from reference TRBV19 and TRBJ2-7): DGGITQSPKYLFRKEGQNVTLSCEQNLNHDAMYWYRQDPGQGLRLIYYSQIVNDFQKGDIAEGYSVSREKKESFPLTVTSAQKNPTAFYLCASSRQGYYEQYFGPGTRLTVT.

This CDR3 is CASSNFGGAVETQYF. The CDR3 DNA reads as TGTGCCAGCAGCAACTTCGGGGGGGCCGTGGAGACCCAGTACTTC. The chain is built from TRBV7-2 and TRBJ2-5, with 8 bases matching TRBD2. Germline lookup yields CDR1 SGHTA and CDR2 FQGNSA. V was clipped by 5 bases and J by 5 bases; unmatched bases: 10. The CDR3 runs to 15 residues.

The chain carries TRBV6-5 and TRBJ2-7, with 7 bases lining up with TRBD1. J was trimmed by 3 bases and V by 6 bases; bases with no gene match: 11. Per germline, CDR1 MNHEY and CDR2 SVGAGI. This CDR3 is built from 15 residues. DNA for the CDR3: TGTGCCAGCAGGCAGGGGGATTCCCCCTACTACGAGCAGTACTTC. Its protein is CASRQGDSPYYEQYF.